Below, 31 T cell receptor beta chains from the same sample are listed, as sequenced in a study of shared clonotypes between healthy human individuals. Data came from immunoSEQ multiplex PCR; TCRdb stores just in-frame clones and leaves some out. The sample yields over 850,000 clones, 75% to 85% seen once. The sample consisted of memory CD4+ T cells from PBMCs. The subset: CD45RA-negative fraction. All receptors derive from a man younger than 35 in good health. Some clones in this sample may be carry-over from other donors' samples.

As DNA, the CDR3 is TGTGCCAGCAGTTTCGGGATGGGCGCAGATACGCAGTATTTT. It codes for CASSFGMGADTQYF. This sequence joins TRBV28 and TRBJ2-3, with D possibly matching TRBD2 (5 bases). The CDR3 runs to 14 residues. Germline assignment: CDR1 MDHEN and CDR2 SYDVKM. The germline V and J ends were trimmed by 3 bases and 4 bases, with 11 bases remaining between them.

The chain combines TRBV10-2 with TRBJ1-1; D uncertain. The V gene's germline CDR1 is WSHSY and CDR2 SAAADI. Trimming took 2 bases from V and 4 from J, leaving 8 bases between them. The CDR3 covers 13 residues. CDR3 coding DNA: TGCGCCAGCAGTGAGGGGTACAGCACTGAAGCTTTCTTT. Protein: CASSEGYSTEAFF.

The rearrangement uses TRBV5-1 and TRBJ1-4, with D hard to call. The CDR3 length is 13 residues. Germline lookup yields CDR1 SGHRS and CDR2 YFSETQ. Trimming stripped 0 bases from V and 8 bases from J, with 8 bases between. CDR3 bases: TGCGCCAGCAGCTTGGGGGTCGGGGAAAAACTGTTTTTT. Its translation: CASSLGVGEKLFF.

This clone was recorded only once. J is TRBJ1-2 and V is TRBV10-3; no definite D call. Germline V gene lookup returns CDR1 ENHRY and CDR2 SYGVKD. The CDR3 is 12 amino acids. Trimming removed 6 bases at V and 0 bases at J, with 5 bases between. CDR3 region: CAISASNYGYTF. CDR3 sequence (DNA): TGTGCCATCAGCGCATCTAACTATGGCTACACCTTC.

This chain connects TRBV28 to TRBJ1-1, with a weak D call TRBD1 (5 bases). Germline V lookup: CDR1 MDHEN, CDR2 SYDVKM. The V gene lost 0 bases and the J gene lost 0 bases, with 11 bases spanning the gap. The CDR3 is 16 residues long. CDR3 protein: CASSLWGRGLNTEAFF. DNA of the CDR3: TGTGCCAGCAGTTTATGGGGGCGTGGGCTGAACACTGAAGCTTTCTTT.

The CDR3: CASSLLAGGPQETQYF. The DNA for the CDR3 is TGTGCCAGCAGCCTATTAGCGGGAGGGCCCCAAGAGACCCAGTACTTC. The chain combines TRBV7-7 with TRBJ2-5, with 11 bases matching TRBD2. V was clipped by 5 bases and J by 1 base; unmatched bases: 6. The CDR3 spans 16 residues. Germline V CDR1 and CDR2: SSHAT, FNYEAQ (reference sequence).

This clone has a handful of counts. The genes are TRBV29-1 and TRBJ1-4; tentative D call: TRBD1 (6 bases). The CDR3 length is 13 residues. Germline loops: CDR1 SQVTM, CDR2 ANQGSEA. The germline V and J ends were trimmed by 8 bases and 8 bases, with 18 bases remaining between them. CDR3 nucleotides: TGCAGCCCGGGGGGGCAGGGTAACGAAAAACTGTTTTTT. This sequence encodes CSPGGQGNEKLFF. Filled out from reference TRBV29-1 and TRBJ1-4, the complete variable domain reads SAVISQKPSRDICQRGTSLTIQCQVDSQVTMMFWYRQQPGQSLTLIATANQGSEATYESGFVIDKFPISRPNLTFSTLTVSNMSPEDSSIYLCSPGGQGNEKLFFGSGTQLSVL.

The rearrangement links TRBV10-3 to TRBJ1-3; 9 bases match TRBD1. With 0 bases clipped from V and 4 bases from J, the junction kept 4 bases outside the gene matches. The germline gives CDR1 ENHRY, CDR2 SYGVKD. The CDR3 spans 16 residues. CDR3 loop: CAISESGQGQGNTIYF. The CDR3 region has the DNA TGTGCCATCAGTGAGTCCGGACAGGGGCAGGGAAACACCATATATTTT.

The V gene is TRBV29-1, the J gene TRBJ2-5, with TRBD1 matching 8 bases. This CDR3 is built from 13 residues. From germline, CDR1 is SQVTM and CDR2 ANQGSEA. Losses at the gene ends were 2 bases for V and 3 bases for J; bases not matched to a gene: 2. CDR3 region: CSVEPGGEETQYF. In DNA form, the CDR3 reads TGCAGCGTTGAACCAGGGGGCGAAGAGACCCAGTACTTC. The whole variable domain, filled in from reference TRBV29-1 and TRBJ2-5, reads SAVISQKPSRDICQRGTSLTIQCQVDSQVTMMFWYRQQPGQSLTLIATANQGSEATYESGFVIDKFPISRPNLTFSTLTVSNMSPEDSSIYLCSVEPGGEETQYFGPGTRLLVL.

With regard to this clone: The sample holds other DNA sequences that translate to the same CDR3. V usage is TRBV15 and J usage is TRBJ2-7, with a tentative D call TRBD2 (5 bases). The CDR3 length is 14 residues. The germline V gene has CDR1 LNHNV and CDR2 YYDKDF (reference sequence). V lost 0 bases, J lost 5 bases, and 11 bases lay in between. The DNA of the CDR3 is TGTGCCACCAGCAGAGATTACGGGGTCCACGAGCAGTACTTC. Translated, it gives CATSRDYGVHEQYF.

The chain combines TRBV28 with TRBJ1-5, with D possibly matching TRBD1 (6 bases). This CDR3 is built from 14 residues. V dropped 4 bases and J dropped 6 bases, with 13 bases sitting between them. Germline V gives CDR1 MDHEN, CDR2 SYDVKM. The CDR3 reads CASSYGGAGQPQHF. DNA for the CDR3: TGTGCCAGCAGTTATGGGGGCGCCGGTCAGCCCCAGCATTTT.

This chain joins TRBV5-1 and TRBJ2-6; perhaps TRBD1 as D (6 bases). Germline values: CDR1 SGHRS, CDR2 YFSETQ. V shed 5 bases and J shed 0 bases, with 18 bases lying between them. The CDR3 length is 18 residues. CDR3 residues: CASSTNRATSSGANVLTF. CDR3 DNA: TGCGCCAGCAGTACTAACAGGGCTACGAGCTCTGGGGCCAACGTCCTGACTTTC.

Concerning this clone: Given a far larger clone just one base away, this is likely a sequencing read error. This rearrangement joins TRBV7-3 to TRBJ2-1; 8 bases match TRBD2. This CDR3 has 18 residues. The germline V gene encodes CDR1 SGHTA and CDR2 FQGTGA. Written as DNA, the CDR3 is TGTGCCAGCAGCGACCCCTTTTCTAGGAGCGGGAGAGTCAATGGGCAGTTCTTC. It yields the protein CASSDPFSRSGRVNGQFF. Combining the CDR3 with reference TRBV7-3 and TRBJ2-1 gives the whole variable domain GAGVSQTPSNKVTEKGKYVELRCDPISGHTALYWYRQSLGQGPEFLIYFQGTGAADDSGLPNDRFFAVRPEGSVSTLKIQRTERGDSAVYLCASSDPFSRSGRVNGQFFGPGTRLTVL.

V and J are TRBV5-1 and TRBJ1-3, with D possibly TRBD1 on 5 matching bases. V was shortened by 4 bases and J by 4 bases, with 12 bases between the two germline ends. The CDR3 covers 14 residues. Germline-derived CDR1 and CDR2 are SGHRS and YFSETQ. The CDR3 reads CASSGTVGGNTIYF. CDR3 sequence (DNA): TGCGCCAGCAGCGGGACGGTGGGCGGAAACACCATATATTTT.

This clone was seen a few times. The V and J genes are TRBV27 and TRBJ1-1; 7 bases are a match to TRBD1. This CDR3 spans 14 amino acids. The junction had 7 bases not matched to a gene; V was cut back by 6 bases and J by 3 bases. The V gene's germline CDR1 is MNHEY and CDR2 SMNVEV (reference sequence). The CDR3 protein is CASRTGQLDTEAFF. The CDR3, as DNA: TGTGCCAGCAGGACGGGACAGCTTGACACTGAAGCTTTCTTT.

As regards this clone: A read error is likely here: a far larger clone is one base away. The V and J genes are TRBV29-1 and TRBJ1-1, with a weak D call TRBD1 (6 bases). The CDR3 has 13 amino acids. V lost 4 bases, J lost 1 base, and 10 bases lay in between. Germline V gene sequence: CDR1 SQVTM, CDR2 ANQGSEA. The CDR3 DNA reads as TGCAGCGTTGGTGGACAGCCGAACACTGAAGCTTTCTTT. Residues: CSVGGQPNTEAFF.

This clone was found a few times. This chain links TRBV18 with TRBJ1-4, with D unresolved. Deletions cut 6 bases from V and 3 bases from J, with 14 bases between. Germline V lookup: CDR1 KGHSH, CDR2 LQKENI. This CDR3 has 15 amino acids. DNA for the CDR3: TGTGCCAGCTCGGCGACGGCGGCTGCTAATGAAAAACTGTTTTTT. This sequence encodes CASSATAAANEKLFF.

The V and J genes are TRBV5-1 and TRBJ2-3; 12 bases align to TRBD2. The CDR3 contains 15 residues. Germline CDR1 reads SGHRS; CDR2 reads YFSETQ. With V trimmed by 4 bases and J by 6 bases, 6 bases remained unmatched. The CDR3 is CASSRLAGEVDTQYF. In nucleotides, the CDR3 is TGCGCCAGCAGCCGACTAGCGGGAGAAGTGGATACGCAGTATTTT.

This chain uses TRBV4-1 with TRBJ2-7; 13 nucleotides match TRBD2. Germline V gene lookup returns CDR1 MGHRA and CDR2 YSYEKL. This CDR3 contains 19 residues. V shed 0 bases, J shed 5 bases, and the junction held 13 bases outside the gene matches. The CDR3 region has the DNA TGCGCCAGCAGCCAAGATTTCCCGAGACTAGCGGGAGGAAGGCACGAGCAGTACTTC. It yields the protein CASSQDFPRLAGGRHEQYF.

Comment on this clone: A much larger clonotype is one base distant, so this may be a read error. The chain has TRBV4-2 and TRBJ1-5, with 7 nucleotides matching TRBD1. Germline CDR1 and CDR2: LGHNA and YNFKEQ. The CDR3 totals 13 residues. V shed 6 bases, J shed 2 bases, and the junction held 1 base outside the gene matches. CDR3 protein: CASSDRGNQPQHF. The CDR3 DNA reads as TGTGCCAGCAGTGACAGGGGCAATCAGCCCCAGCATTTT.

This rearrangement joins TRBV27 to TRBJ1-4, with a tentative D call TRBD1 (6 bases). The CDR3 length is 15 residues. Germline CDR1 reads MNHEY; CDR2 reads SMNVEV (reference sequence). Deletions cut 3 bases from V and 5 bases from J, with 13 bases between. CDR3 sequence (DNA): TGTGCCAGCAGTTTGTGGAAAGGGGGAAATGAAAAACTGTTTTTT. Its protein product is CASSLWKGGNEKLFF. The full variable domain, in which reference TRBV27 and TRBJ1-4 provide the parts outside the CDR3, is EAQVTQNPRYLITVTGKKLTVTCSQNMNHEYMSWYRQDPGLGLRQIYYSMNVEVTDKGDVPEGYKVSRKEKRNFPLILESPSPNQTSLYFCASSLWKGGNEKLFFGSGTQLSVL.

In this sample, this clone turned up once. V usage is TRBV5-1 and J usage is TRBJ2-1, with TRBD2 matching 7 bases. The CDR3 contains 16 residues. Trimming removed 3 bases from V and 6 bases from J; junction bases left unmatched: 12. Germline V CDR1 and CDR2: SGHRS, YFSETQ. The CDR3 nucleotides are TGCGCCAGCAGCTCCGGGGCGGGAGAGGCCGTCAATGAGCAGTTCTTC. Amino acid sequence: CASSSGAGEAVNEQFF.

This rearrangement joins TRBV30 to TRBJ1-4; 9 nucleotides match TRBD1. Germline assignment: CDR1 GTSNPN and CDR2 SVGIG (reference sequence). The CDR3 covers 15 residues. V was clipped by 2 bases and J by 7 bases; unmatched bases: 8. The CDR3 protein is CAWSRRDRVREKLFF. The CDR3 DNA follows: TGTGCCTGGAGTCGCCGGGACAGGGTACGTGAAAAACTGTTTTTT.

The V call is TRBV2, the J call TRBJ1-5; D uncertain. V gave up 8 bases and J gave up 2 bases, with 10 bases separating them. Germline V gene data show CDR1 as SNHLY and CDR2 as FYNNEI. The CDR3 loop spans 13 amino acids. The CDR3 spells CASRYEGNQPQHF. The CDR3 nucleotides are TGTGCCAGCCGTTATGAGGGCAATCAGCCCCAGCATTTT.

The chain has TRBV5-4 and TRBJ2-1, with 12 nucleotides matching TRBD2. The CDR3 is 13 residues long. The germline CDR1 and CDR2 sequences are SGHNT and YYREEE (reference sequence). J lost 10 bases, V lost 4 bases, and 3 bases had no gene match. CDR3 nucleotide sequence: TGTGCCAGCAGCGGTACTAGCGGGAGGGAGCAGTTCTTC. It encodes CASSGTSGREQFF.

The sample holds one count of this clone. The genes are TRBV19 and TRBJ2-2, with 9 bases lining up with TRBD1. Germline V gene lookup returns CDR1 LNHDA and CDR2 SQIVND (reference sequence). The junction had 9 bases not matched to a gene; V was cut back by 3 bases and J by 4 bases. The CDR3 contains 17 residues. CDR3 protein: CASSISHTGGTTGELFF. CDR3 nucleotides: TGTGCCAGTAGTATCTCCCATACAGGGGGCACCACCGGGGAGCTGTTTTTT.

There are a few counts of this clone. J is TRBJ2-6 and V is TRBV19; the D gene is possibly TRBD1 (6 bases). This CDR3 has 15 amino acids. Germline CDR1 reads LNHDA; CDR2 reads SQIVND (reference sequence). Between the trimmed V and J ends, which lost 9 bases and 0 bases, there was a span of 12 bases. The CDR3 bases are TGTGCCAGCGGACAGCCTAGCTCTGGGGCCAACGTCCTGACTTTC. This sequence encodes CASGQPSSGANVLTF. Using reference TRBV19 and TRBJ2-6 for the parts outside the CDR3, the full variable domain is DGGITQSPKYLFRKEGQNVTLSCEQNLNHDAMYWYRQDPGQGLRLIYYSQIVNDFQKGDIAEGYSVSREKKESFPLTVTSAQKNPTAFYLCASGQPSSGANVLTFGAGSRLTVL.

This clone was picked up one time. The chain uses TRBV2 and TRBJ2-5; tentative D call: TRBD1 (6 bases). The CDR3 has 15 residues. CDR1 SNHLY and CDR2 FYNNEI come from the germline V gene. Trimming left V 5 bases short and J 1 base short, with 14 bases between. In nucleotides, the CDR3 is TGTGCCAGCAGTCCCTACCGACAGGTCCAAGAGACCCAGTACTTC. Its translation: CASSPYRQVQETQYF.

The chain recombines TRBV21-1 with TRBJ1-1; the table names TRBD1, a call not compared with the DNA. TRBV21-1 is an annotated pseudogene. CDR3 length: 15 amino acids. CDR3 region: CASSEQGFMNTEAFF. The DNA for the CDR3 is TGTGCCAGCAGCGAACAGGGATTCATGAACACTGAAGCTTTCTTT.

The chain recombines TRBV30 with TRBJ2-5; 8 positions agree with TRBD2. CDR1 is GTSNPN, CDR2 SVGIG, per germline (reference sequence). This CDR3 contains 16 residues. V gave up 3 bases and J gave up 1 base; unmatched junction bases: 10. In DNA, the CDR3 is TGTGCCTGGAGCCCCTTTAGCGGGGCGGGCCAAGAGACCCAGTACTTC. Its translation: CAWSPFSGAGQETQYF. The full variable domain, its missing parts supplied by reference TRBV30 and TRBJ2-5, is SQTIHQWPATLVQPVGSPLSLECTVEGTSNPNLYWYRQAAGRGLQLLFYSVGIGQISSEVPQNLSASRPQDRQFILSSKKLLLSDSGFYLCAWSPFSGAGQETQYFGPGTRLLVL.

The rearrangement links TRBV9 to TRBJ2-2, with D perhaps matching TRBD2 (6 bases). V was trimmed by 7 bases and J by 1 base, leaving 14 bases between them. Looked up from germline, CDR1 is SGDLS and CDR2 is YYNGEE. CDR3 size: 15 residues. The CDR3, as DNA: TGTGCCAGCGGAAAGGGAGGTCTGAACACCGGGGAGCTGTTTTTT. This gives the protein CASGKGGLNTGELFF.